Each of the 3 T cell receptor beta chains below was sequenced from the same sample in a study of T cells in Graves' hyperthyroidism and ophthalmopathy. Amplification of TCR beta CDR3 regions used RNA as the template. The HTBI primer set served for first-round RT-PCR of the TCR CDR3. One entry per CDR3 protein, called by TCRdb with MiXCR from the multiplex PCR reads. The sample records some 500,000 distinct CDR3 sequences, about 15% being singletons. Sequences were obtained from blood. Receptors were obtained from a woman in her twenties or thirties with Graves' ophthalmopathy.

The genes are TRBV6-1 and TRBJ1-1, with a weak D call TRBD1 (6 bases). The CDR3 is 15 amino acids. Germline V gives CDR1 MNHNS, CDR2 SASEGT. Trimming pared 8 bases from V and 5 bases from J, leaving 21 bases between. The CDR3 bases are TGTGCCAGCGTCGCGCCGACAGGCCGTCGGACTGAAGCTTTCTTT. It encodes CASVAPTGRRTEAFF.

This clonotype was picked up many times. The genes are TRBV20-1 and TRBJ2-5, with TRBD2 identical over 9 bases. Germline lookup yields CDR1 DFQATT and CDR2 SNEGSKA (reference sequence). Trimming took 1 base from V and 4 from J; bases not matched to a gene: 10. This CDR3 is 16 amino acids long. The CDR3 region is CSARGLAGKGRETQYF. The CDR3, as DNA: TGCAGTGCTAGAGGGCTAGCGGGAAAGGGTCGAGAGACCCAGTACTTC.

This clonotype was detected many times. V and J are TRBV29-1 and TRBJ2-5, with TRBD1 matching over 9 bases. The CDR3 has 15 residues. J lost 3 bases, V lost 6 bases, and 11 bases had no gene match. The germline V gene encodes CDR1 SQVTM and CDR2 ANQGSEA. The CDR3: CSVALPGQGKETQYF. CDR3 sequence (DNA): TGCAGCGTCGCACTTCCGGGACAGGGAAAAGAGACCCAGTACTTC.